The 32 T cell receptor beta chains listed next were all sequenced from one sample in a study of spatial heterogeneity in lung cancer. Findings and limits, study-wide: One measure, the expanded intratumoral alpha and beta TCR count, tracked tumor mutation counts.

Time point meaning: sample taken at primary tumor resection. MiXCR, run by TCRdb on the 5' RACE reads, gives a single entry per CDR3 protein. The sample includes some 100,000 distinct CDR3 sequences, 3.5% to 5% of them seen just once. These TCRs are of unknown antigen specificity. The specimen comprised lung tumor tissue, sampled at surgery. The receptors come from a male donor with early-stage non-small cell lung cancer.

This clonotype was detected only a few times. The V gene is TRBV29-1, the J gene TRBJ1-4; 8 positions agree with TRBD1. Germline V gene sequence: CDR1 SQVTM, CDR2 ANQGSEA. Unmatched junction bases numbered 7, after V lost 6 bases and J lost 7 bases. The CDR3 totals 13 residues. The CDR3 region is CSVQGVGTEKLFF. The CDR3 DNA follows: TGCAGCGTACAGGGGGTTGGAACTGAAAAACTGTTTTTT. Full variable domain (missing parts from reference TRBV29-1 and TRBJ1-4): SAVISQKPSRDICQRGTSLTIQCQVDSQVTMMFWYRQQPGQSLTLIATANQGSEATYESGFVIDKFPISRPNLTFSTLTVSNMSPEDSSIYLCSVQGVGTEKLFFGSGTQLSVL.

This clonotype has a handful of counts. The chain couples TRBV4-1 to TRBJ2-3, with TRBD2 identical over 8 bases. Trimming cost V 1 base and J 0 bases; bases outside gene matches: 6. Germline-derived CDR1 and CDR2 are MGHRA and YSYEKL. The CDR3 is 17 residues long. The CDR3 protein is CASSQVTSGLSTDTQYF. Written as DNA, the CDR3 is TGCGCCAGCAGCCAAGTAACTAGCGGACTTAGCACAGATACGCAGTATTTT.

This clonotype came up many times. Mismatch with germline at one junction end may stem from a read error. The chain recombines TRBV6-5 with TRBJ2-6, with TRBD1 matching over 8 bases. In germline, CDR1 is MNHEY, CDR2 SVGAGI. The CDR3 totals 13 residues. The CDR3: CASKMTGVNVLTF. Written as DNA, the CDR3 is TGTGCCAGCAAAATGACAGGGGTCAACGTCCTGACTTTC.

This chain uses TRBV7-8 with TRBJ2-6; D is possibly TRBD1 or TRBD2 (5 bases each). The V and J ends lost 5 bases and 1 base respectively, with 12 bases between them. CDR3 length equals 16 residues. CDR1 and CDR2 (germline): SGHVS, FQNEAQ. CDR3 in amino acids: CASSHTWGSGANVLTF. CDR3 DNA sequence: TGTGCCAGCAGCCACACCTGGGGGTCTGGGGCCAACGTCCTGACTTTC.

The table lists this clonotype with many counts. This chain uses TRBV5-1 with TRBJ2-3; D perhaps matches TRBD1 (6 bases). With 5 bases removed from V and 1 base from J, the gap between germline ends came to 14 bases. This CDR3 has 15 amino acids. Looked up from germline, CDR1 is SGHRS and CDR2 is YFSETQ. CDR3 residues: CASRPRGDGTDTQYF. The CDR3 coding sequence is TGCGCCAGCAGACCCAGGGGCGACGGCACAGATACGCAGTATTTT.

The table lists this clonotype with many counts. As DNA, the CDR3 is TGTGCCAGCAGTCCAAACGAGGGCAGGGGAGCTTTCTTT. This encodes CASSPNEGRGAFF. The V and J genes are TRBV6-1 and TRBJ1-1, with D tentatively TRBD1 (6 bases). Germline lookup yields CDR1 MNHNS and CDR2 SASEGT. CDR3 length: 13 residues. Trimming shortened V by 5 bases and J by 10 bases, and 17 bases separated the two germline ends.

This clonotype was recorded many times. The V call is TRBV6-1, the J call TRBJ2-5; 9 nucleotides align to TRBD1. Germline-derived CDR1 and CDR2 are MNHNS and SASEGT. The CDR3 sequence is 15 residues long. V trimming: 3 bases; J trimming: 5 bases; junction bases outside the gene matches: 7. CDR3 in DNA: TGTGCCAGCAGTGATTTGGGACAGGGCATCGAGACCCAGTACTTC. This translates into CASSDLGQGIETQYF.

The gene calls are TRBV6-5 and TRBJ2-3; D remains ambiguous. Germline CDR1 and CDR2: MNHEY and SVGAGI. This CDR3 spans 12 amino acids. Trimming cost V 10 bases and J 6 bases, with 14 bases left between them. CDR3 loop: CATKSLADTQYF. CDR3 sequence (DNA): TGTGCCACCAAATCCCTCGCCGATACGCAGTATTTT.

This clonotype was picked up many times. This chain uses TRBV6-5 with TRBJ1-1, with no clear D. Germline assignment: CDR1 MNHEY and CDR2 SVGAGI. V dropped 6 bases and J dropped 3 bases, with 17 bases sitting between them. The CDR3 consists of 15 residues. The CDR3 loop is CASSPLGLRYTEAFF. In DNA, the CDR3 is TGTGCCAGCAGCCCCCTAGGGCTGCGTTACACTGAAGCTTTCTTT.

This clonotype was counted only a few times. CDR3 coding DNA: TGTGCCTCTACAGTAGCGGACAATGAGCAGTTCTTC. As protein: CASTVADNEQFF. The chain uses TRBV28 and TRBJ2-1, with a possible D match to TRBD2 (6 bases). CDR3 length: 12 residues. The V gene's germline CDR1 is MDHEN and CDR2 SYDVKM. V was cut by 11 bases and J by 5 bases, with 13 bases left in between.

In its sample, this clonotype was seen many times. The chain joins TRBV3-1 to TRBJ2-2; perhaps TRBD1 as D (5 bases). CDR1 is LGHDT and CDR2 is YNNKEL in the germline V gene (reference sequence). V was clipped by 3 bases and J by 6 bases, with 14 bases between them. CDR3 length: 15 amino acids. CDR3 sequence: CASSHSRTRSGELFF. CDR3 coding DNA: TGTGCCAGCAGCCATTCACGGACACGGTCCGGGGAGCTGTTTTTT.

This clonotype was counted a few times. The chain carries TRBV20-1 and TRBJ2-7, with 7 bases aligning to TRBD2. CDR3 length: 13 residues. The J segment lost 2 bases and the V segment lost 5 bases, leaving 6 bases of the junction unmatched. From germline, CDR1 is DFQATT and CDR2 SNEGSKA (reference sequence). CDR3 sequence reads: CSALGRGPYEQYF. CDR3 in DNA: TGCAGTGCTTTGGGGAGGGGACCCTACGAGCAGTACTTC.

This clonotype occurred many times. This chain links TRBV10-3 with TRBJ1-1, with D tentatively TRBD1 (5 bases). The CDR3 has 14 amino acids. In germline, CDR1 is ENHRY, CDR2 SYGVKD. V lost 6 bases, J lost 1 base, and 12 bases lay in between. The CDR3 reads CAIRGTESNTEAFF. The CDR3 DNA follows: TGTGCCATCAGGGGGACTGAATCGAACACTGAAGCTTTCTTT.

The table lists this clonotype with many counts. V and J are TRBV7-9 and TRBJ2-1; D ambiguous. The CDR3 extends over 12 amino acids. The germline V gene has CDR1 SEHNR and CDR2 FQNEAQ (reference sequence). V lost 6 bases and J 4 bases, leaving 7 bases between the germline ends. The CDR3 sequence is CASRPDYNEQFF. As DNA, the CDR3 is TGTGCCAGCAGACCAGATTACAATGAGCAGTTCTTC.

This clonotype has ten or more counts. This chain connects TRBV10-3 to TRBJ2-5; TRBD1 matches at 7 bases. The CDR3 covers 13 residues. Trimming removed 10 bases from V and 4 bases from J; junction bases left unmatched: 9. Germline V gene lookup returns CDR1 ENHRY and CDR2 SYGVKD. CDR3: CAKPLTGRETQYF. The CDR3 DNA follows: TGTGCCAAGCCCCTGACAGGGAGAGAGACCCAGTACTTC.

This clonotype has more than one count but fewer than ten. This chain uses TRBV10-3 with TRBJ1-6, with D perhaps TRBD1 (6 bases). CDR1 ENHRY and CDR2 SYGVKD come from the germline V gene. Trimming shortened V by 2 bases and J by 7 bases, and 12 bases separated the two germline ends. The CDR3 has 15 residues. This CDR3 is CAISETRTENSPLHF. CDR3 DNA: TGTGCCATCAGTGAGACTAGGACAGAAAATTCACCCCTCCACTTT.

This clonotype was observed a few times. This chain links TRBV11-3 with TRBJ2-1; the match to TRBD2 covers 7 bases. V was clipped by 5 bases and J by 1 base; unmatched bases: 5. Germline-derived CDR1 and CDR2 are SGHNT and YENEEA. The CDR3 has 15 amino acids. CDR3 sequence (DNA): TGTGCCAGCAGCCCCGGACTAGTTTCCTACAATGAGCAGTTCTTC. Amino acid sequence: CASSPGLVSYNEQFF.

This rearrangement joins TRBV7-2 to TRBJ2-3; no definite D call. The CDR3 length is 15 residues. Germline assignment: CDR1 SGHTA and CDR2 FQGNSA. Trimming cost V 1 base and J 0 bases, with 8 bases left between them. This CDR3 reads CASSLVASSTDTQYF. DNA for the CDR3: TGTGCCAGCAGCTTAGTCGCTTCTAGCACAGATACGCAGTATTTT.

This clonotype was detected ten times or more. The chain links TRBV10-1 to TRBJ2-4; unclear D gene. CDR3 length: 14 residues. V was clipped by 4 bases and J by 7 bases, with 14 bases between them. Germline V gene lookup returns CDR1 WNHNN and CDR2 SYGVQD (reference sequence). CDR3 coding DNA: TGCGCCAGCAGTGCGGCAGGCGAATTGAACATTCAGTACTTC. It yields the protein CASSAAGELNIQYF.

This clonotype has a handful of counts. The rearrangement joins TRBV19 to TRBJ2-7; TRBD1 is a possible D gene (5 bases). The CDR3 extends over 13 amino acids. Germline V gene lookup returns CDR1 LNHDA and CDR2 SQIVND (reference sequence). Trimming left V 3 bases short and J 6 bases short, with 12 bases between. CDR3 region: CASSIGAFSEQYF. As DNA, the CDR3 is TGTGCCAGTAGTATTGGGGCCTTCAGCGAGCAGTACTTC.

The chain carries TRBV4-1 and TRBJ2-5; no clear D gene. CDR1 and CDR2 from the germline V gene are MGHRA and YSYEKL. The V gene lost 1 base and the J gene lost 4 bases, with 13 bases spanning the gap. CDR3 length: 15 residues. CDR3 sequence: CASSQGAGWGETQYF. CDR3 coding DNA: TGCGCCAGCAGCCAAGGGGCAGGCTGGGGAGAGACCCAGTACTTC.

The J gene is TRBJ2-7, the V gene TRBV20-1; 10 nucleotides align to TRBD1. CDR1 and CDR2 from the germline V gene are DFQATT and SNEGSKA (reference sequence). The CDR3 loop spans 13 amino acids. The trim removed 6 bases at V and 5 bases at J, leaving 7 bases unmatched. The CDR3 coding sequence is TGCAGTGCCTCCACGGACAGGGGGGACGAGCAGTACTTC. It encodes CSASTDRGDEQYF.

This clonotype has more than one count but fewer than ten. The chain combines TRBV18 with TRBJ2-5, with D possibly being TRBD1 (5 bases). The germline CDR1 and CDR2 sequences are KGHSH and LQKENI. V gave up 1 base and J gave up 4 bases, with 13 bases separating them. The CDR3 spans 15 residues. The CDR3 here is CASSPQVAGAETQYF. Here the CDR3 DNA reads TGTGCCAGCTCACCACAAGTCGCTGGGGCAGAGACCCAGTACTTC.

This chain links TRBV7-9 with TRBJ1-1; perhaps TRBD1 as D (5 bases). The CDR3 length is 12 residues. Germline CDR1 and CDR2: SEHNR and FQNEAQ (reference sequence). V gave up 6 bases and J gave up 11 bases, with 16 bases separating them. CDR3 coding DNA: TGTGCCAGCAGTCCAGTGGACCGGGGGGCTTTCTTT. This translates into CASSPVDRGAFF.

This clonotype came up a few times. This chain uses TRBV11-2 with TRBJ2-1; 11 bases are shared with TRBD2. This CDR3 has 16 residues. CDR1 is SGHAT and CDR2 is FQNNGV in the germline V gene. Germline trimming cut 5 bases from V and 3 bases from J; bases unmatched to any gene: 6. CDR3 DNA sequence: TGTGCCAGCAGCCGTATAGCGGGGGGGTTCTACAATGAGCAGTTCTTC. It encodes CASSRIAGGFYNEQFF. Supplemented by reference TRBV11-2 and TRBJ2-1, the full variable domain reads EAGVAQSPRYKIIEKRQSVAFWCNPISGHATLYWYQQILGQGPKLLIQFQNNGVVDDSQLPKDRFSAERLKGVDSTLKIQPAKLEDSAVYLCASSRIAGGFYNEQFFGPGTRLTVL.

The CDR3 nucleotides read TGTGCCAGCAGCCCCCGACTAGCGGAGGGTGCAGATACGCAGTATTTT. The encoded protein is CASSPRLAEGADTQYF. The chain employs TRBV9 and TRBJ2-3, with 9 nucleotides matching TRBD2. The germline V gene encodes CDR1 SGDLS and CDR2 YYNGEE. The CDR3 loop spans 16 amino acids. The trim removed 4 bases at V and 4 bases at J, leaving 10 bases unmatched.

The rearrangement uses TRBV7-9 and TRBJ1-1; D is undetermined. V was shortened by 5 bases and J by 4 bases, with 14 bases between the two germline ends. The CDR3 sequence is 14 residues long. CDR1 SEHNR and CDR2 FQNEAQ come from the germline V gene (reference sequence). The CDR3 here is CASSVPRSGTEAFF. The DNA of the CDR3 is TGTGCCAGCAGCGTCCCGAGGTCGGGCACTGAAGCTTTCTTT.

Many counts were recorded for this clonotype. The chain links TRBV28 to TRBJ2-5, with unresolved D. The CDR3 totals 13 residues. V was clipped by 7 bases and J by 2 bases, with 11 bases between them. The germline CDR1 and CDR2 sequences are MDHEN and SYDVKM. The CDR3 DNA is TGTGCCAGCAACGTACAGCTACAAGAGACCCAGTACTTC. Translated: CASNVQLQETQYF.

In this sample, this clonotype turned up many times. This chain connects TRBV20-1 to TRBJ2-4; unclear D gene. The CDR3 loop spans 16 amino acids. Germline assignment: CDR1 DFQATT and CDR2 SNEGSKA (reference sequence). V was shortened by 0 bases and J by 0 bases, with 12 bases between the two germline ends. The CDR3 DNA follows: TGCAGTGCTAGAGATTGGGCAGATCTAGCCAAAAACATTCAGTACTTC. It codes for CSARDWADLAKNIQYF.

The V call is TRBV20-1, the J call TRBJ1-3, with 8 bases that match TRBD1. CDR1 is DFQATT and CDR2 is SNEGSKA in the germline V gene (reference sequence). This CDR3 contains 14 residues. V lost 2 bases and J lost 4; bases outside the gene matches: 4. CDR3 sequence: CSARRQGPGNTIYF. CDR3 sequence (DNA): TGCAGTGCTAGACGACAGGGGCCAGGAAACACCATATATTTT.

This clonotype was observed at least ten times. The J gene is TRBJ2-7, the V gene TRBV6-5; no clear D. Germline CDR1 MNHEY, CDR2 SVGAGI. V lost 5 bases and J lost 5, with 7 bases in between. This CDR3 region has 11 residues. The CDR3 DNA is TGTGCCAGCAGTCGACACAACGAGCAGTACTTC. Translated: CASSRHNEQYF.

This clonotype was counted ten times or more. The chain combines TRBV11-2 with TRBJ2-3; D perhaps matches TRBD1 (6 bases). The length of the CDR3 is 12 residues. Germline-derived CDR1 and CDR2 are SGHAT and FQNNGV. V shed 2 bases and J shed 8 bases, with 8 bases lying between them. CDR3 protein: CASSLTGRTQYF. The CDR3 region has the DNA TGTGCCAGCAGCTTAACAGGGCGTACGCAGTATTTT.